This T cell receptor (beta chain) was captured by sequencing in a study of T cells after yellow fever vaccination. Study-wide points: It was a weaker secondary response, yet one that peaked faster, at day 5 versus 15. The study noted that FACS-sorted repertoires could contain abundant clonotypes contaminating from the bulk population. Among primary-vaccination clones, most reappeared after the booster, at 96% for CD4 and 88% for CD8.

TCRdb called the 5' RACE reads again in MiXCR, with one record for every CDR3 protein. This sample yields about 340,000 distinct CDR3 sequences, of which approximately 12% are seen a single time; around 3% belongs to the top ten. The V end lost 4 bases, the J end lost 8 bases, and 15 bases lay between the germline ends. The CDR3 contains 13 residues. Germline V lookup: CDR1 SGHTS, CDR2 YDEGEE. This clonotype was observed a few times. Antigen unknown. This sequence originates from a man younger than 35 who received the YFV17D yellow fever vaccine. The sample here was CD4+ T cells sorted from PBMCs, taken 15 days after the yellow fever booster vaccination. V and J are TRBV5-8 and TRBJ1-2; D is uncertain. The CDR3 loop reads CASSTSGDSGYTF. The CDR3 DNA reads TGTGCCAGCAGCACCTCAGGTGACTCGGGCTACACCTTC.